The following is a TCR beta chain sequence with its context. As yet, its antigen is unknown. This entry is derived from a study of monozygotic twins with inflammatory bowel disease. Broader study findings: Healthy co-twins had higher TCRbeta inverse Simpson diversity than their IBD twins. Healthy twins shared more clonotypes with others than IBD patients, most markedly active ones.

Whole-blood total RNA was extracted without T cell sorting. The CDR3 covers 15 residues. Germline assignment: CDR1 SGDLS and CDR2 YYNGEE. Eight separate reactions for every sample produced the cDNA. TCRdb re-analyzed the 5' RACE reads; it lists each CDR3 protein once, without DNA. The sample table includes around 190,000 distinct CDR3 sequences. The chain joins TRBV9 to TRBJ1-5; TCRdb's D call of TRBD1 is untestable without DNA. The sample taken for sequencing was blood. The clonotype comes from a human donor with ulcerative colitis or Crohn's disease, or a healthy co-twin of an affected twin (not recorded which). CDR3 loop: CASSVGGGGNQPQHF.